This TCR beta chain was recorded in a study of T-cell reconstitution after alpha-beta-depleted transplantation in children. Preparation of the TCRbeta library was carried out with unique molecular identifiers. MiXCR was run by TCRdb on the PCR reads, yielding one entry per CDR3 protein. The table has 250,000 to 400,000 distinct CDR3 sequences, 23% seen once; the top ten hold approximately 11%. This CDR3 comprises 14 residues. Germline assignment: CDR1 SNHLY and CDR2 FYNNEI. Trimming pared 3 bases from V and 0 bases from J, leaving 9 bases between. The origin of this receptor is a male patient aged 5 to 17 who had a stem cell transplant for acute lymphoblastic leukemia, so the T cells may come from the graft donor. Sequenced material: PBMCs, mostly from graft donor cells, taken 180 days after TCRalphabeta/CD19-depleted stem cell transplant. The chain couples TRBV2 to TRBJ2-7, with D possibly being TRBD2 (5 bases). In DNA form, the CDR3 reads TGTGCCAGCAGTGAGAGGGCCCTCTCCTACGAGCAGTACTTC. Translation: CASSERALSYEQYF.